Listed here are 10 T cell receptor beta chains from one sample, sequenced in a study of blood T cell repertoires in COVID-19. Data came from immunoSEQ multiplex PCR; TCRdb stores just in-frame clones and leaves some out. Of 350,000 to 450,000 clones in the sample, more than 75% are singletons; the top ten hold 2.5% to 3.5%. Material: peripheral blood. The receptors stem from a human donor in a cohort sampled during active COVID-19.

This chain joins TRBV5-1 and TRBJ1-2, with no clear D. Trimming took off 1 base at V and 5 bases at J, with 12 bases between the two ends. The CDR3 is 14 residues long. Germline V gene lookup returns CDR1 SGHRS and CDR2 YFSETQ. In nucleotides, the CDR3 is TGCGCCAGCAGCTTGCAGCAGGATTCATATGGCTACACCTTC. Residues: CASSLQQDSYGYTF.

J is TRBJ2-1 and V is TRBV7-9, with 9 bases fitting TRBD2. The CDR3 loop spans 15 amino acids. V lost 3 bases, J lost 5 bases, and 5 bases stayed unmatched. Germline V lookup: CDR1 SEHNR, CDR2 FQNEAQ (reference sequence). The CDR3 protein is CASSFLAGRDNEQFF. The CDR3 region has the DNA TGTGCCAGCAGCTTCCTAGCGGGGCGGGACAATGAGCAGTTCTTC. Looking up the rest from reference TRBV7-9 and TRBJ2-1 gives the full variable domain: DTGVSQNPRHKITKRGQNVTFRCDPISEHNRLYWYRQTLGQGPEFLTYFQNEAQLEKSRLLSDRFSAERPKGSFSTLEIQRTEQGDSAMYLCASSFLAGRDNEQFFGPGTRLTVL.

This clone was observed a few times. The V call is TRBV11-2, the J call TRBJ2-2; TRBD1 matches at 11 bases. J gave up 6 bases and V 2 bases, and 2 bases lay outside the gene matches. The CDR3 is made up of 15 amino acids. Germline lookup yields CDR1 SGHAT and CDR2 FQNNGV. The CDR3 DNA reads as TGTGCCAGCAGCTTACCGGGACAGGGGGCCGGGGAGCTGTTTTTT. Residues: CASSLPGQGAGELFF.

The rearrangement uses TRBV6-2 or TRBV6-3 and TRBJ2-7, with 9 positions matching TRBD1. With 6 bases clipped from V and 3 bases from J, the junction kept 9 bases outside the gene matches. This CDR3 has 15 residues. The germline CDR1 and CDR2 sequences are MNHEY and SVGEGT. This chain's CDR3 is CASSPRGQGFYEQYF. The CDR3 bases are TGTGCCAGCAGCCCCAGGGGACAGGGATTCTACGAGCAGTACTTC.

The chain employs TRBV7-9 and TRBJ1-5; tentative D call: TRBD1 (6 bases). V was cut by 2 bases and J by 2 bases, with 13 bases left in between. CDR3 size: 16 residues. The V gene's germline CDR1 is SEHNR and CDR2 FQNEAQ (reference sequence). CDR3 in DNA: TGTGCCAGCAGCTTACGGGGGGCTAAGGGCAATCAGCCCCAGCATTTT. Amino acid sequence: CASSLRGAKGNQPQHF.

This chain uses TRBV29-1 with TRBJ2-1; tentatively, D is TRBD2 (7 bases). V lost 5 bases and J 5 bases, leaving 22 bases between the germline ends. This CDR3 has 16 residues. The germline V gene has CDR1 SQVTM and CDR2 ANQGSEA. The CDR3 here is CSVPRGGSGFDNEQFF. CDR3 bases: TGCAGCGTTCCAAGGGGGGGTAGCGGATTCGACAATGAGCAGTTCTTC.

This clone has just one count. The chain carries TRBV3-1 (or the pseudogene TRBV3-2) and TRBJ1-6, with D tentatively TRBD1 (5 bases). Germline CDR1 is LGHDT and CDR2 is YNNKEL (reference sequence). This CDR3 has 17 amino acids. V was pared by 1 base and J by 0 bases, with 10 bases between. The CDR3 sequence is CASSQGTPSSYNSPLHF. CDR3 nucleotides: TGTGCCAGCAGCCAAGGGACACCGAGCTCCTATAATTCACCCCTCCACTTT.

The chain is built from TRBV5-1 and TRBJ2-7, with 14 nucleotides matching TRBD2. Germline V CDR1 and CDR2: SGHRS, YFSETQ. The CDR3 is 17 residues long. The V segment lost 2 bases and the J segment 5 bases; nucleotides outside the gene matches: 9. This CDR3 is CASSLTGTSGRTHEQYF. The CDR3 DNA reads TGCGCCAGCAGCTTAACCGGGACTAGCGGGAGAACCCACGAGCAGTACTTC.

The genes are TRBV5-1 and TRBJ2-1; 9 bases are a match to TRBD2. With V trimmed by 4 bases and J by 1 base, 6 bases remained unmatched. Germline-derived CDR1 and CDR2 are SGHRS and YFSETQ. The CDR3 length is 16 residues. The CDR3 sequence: CASSAGTSLSYNEQFF. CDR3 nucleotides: TGCGCCAGCAGCGCCGGGACTAGCCTTTCCTACAATGAGCAGTTCTTC.

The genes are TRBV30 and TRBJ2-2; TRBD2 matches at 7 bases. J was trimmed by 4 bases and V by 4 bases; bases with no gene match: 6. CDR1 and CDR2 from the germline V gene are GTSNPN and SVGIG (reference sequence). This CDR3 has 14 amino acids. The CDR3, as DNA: TGTGCCTGGATTTGGGGGGGAGTCACCGGGGAGCTGTTTTTT. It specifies CAWIWGGVTGELFF.